This TCR beta chain emerged from a study of cytomegalovirus exposure and HLA in healthy donors. Whole-study findings and limits: Confirmation was obtained in vitro that three CMV-associated chains are specific for CMV antigens.

The ends were cut back, 3 bases at V and 2 bases at J, with 8 bases in the middle. The CDR3 runs to 12 residues. Germline-derived CDR1 and CDR2 are GTSNPN and SVGIG (reference sequence). Profiled with immunoSEQ multiplex PCR; TCRdb holds only in-frame clones, not every one. The table lists hundreds of thousands of clones, more than 80% of them singletons. Of note for this clone: Antigen specificity is unknown.

The source is a woman between 18 and 29 years old in good health and CMV-seronegative. The sample comprised PBMCs. The chain combines TRBV30 with TRBJ2-7; no definite D call. CDR3 nucleotides: TGTGCCTGGAGGCCCAGTGCCTACGAGCAGTACTTC. Translation: CAWRPSAYEQYF.